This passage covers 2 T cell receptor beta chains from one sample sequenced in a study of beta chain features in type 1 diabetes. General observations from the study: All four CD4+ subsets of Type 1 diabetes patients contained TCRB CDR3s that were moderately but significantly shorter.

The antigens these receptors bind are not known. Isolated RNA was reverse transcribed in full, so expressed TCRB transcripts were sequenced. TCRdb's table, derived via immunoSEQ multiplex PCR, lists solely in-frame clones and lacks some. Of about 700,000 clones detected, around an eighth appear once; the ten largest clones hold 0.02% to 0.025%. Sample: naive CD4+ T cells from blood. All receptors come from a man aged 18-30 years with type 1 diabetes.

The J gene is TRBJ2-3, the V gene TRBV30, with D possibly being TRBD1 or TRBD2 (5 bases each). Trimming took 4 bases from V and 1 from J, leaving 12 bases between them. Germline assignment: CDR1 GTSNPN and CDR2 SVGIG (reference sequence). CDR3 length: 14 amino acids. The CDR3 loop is CAWNPGRGTDTQYF. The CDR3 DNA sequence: TGTGCCTGGAACCCGGGACGGGGCACAGATACGCAGTATTTT.

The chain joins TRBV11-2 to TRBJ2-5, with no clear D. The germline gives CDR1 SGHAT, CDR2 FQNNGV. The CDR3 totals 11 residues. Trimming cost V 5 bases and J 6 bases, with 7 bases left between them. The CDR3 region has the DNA TGTGCCAGCAGCCCTCAGCAGACCCAGTACTTC. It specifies CASSPQQTQYF. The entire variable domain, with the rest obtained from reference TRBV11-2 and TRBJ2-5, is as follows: EAGVAQSPRYKIIEKRQSVAFWCNPISGHATLYWYQQILGQGPKLLIQFQNNGVVDDSQLPKDRFSAERLKGVDSTLKIQPAKLEDSAVYLCASSPQQTQYFGPGTRLLVL.